The present entry profiles one TCR beta chain with its context. This clonotype turned up a few times. There is no known antigen for this receptor. Qualities for individual bases were not recorded, and no much larger clone is one base off. The data were obtained in a study of blood T cells in healthy people across ages (dated by TCRdb to between 2014 and 2016). Regarding the study in general: In model experiments, template switching captured about one uniquely barcoded TCR beta cDNA molecule for every two T cells. The study measured age-related changes in TCR beta repertoire diversity using deep sequencing normalized with unique cDNA molecular identifiers. To avoid experimental bias, donors of different ages were spread randomly across the sequencing lanes. Donors were grouped into four age groups: young (average approximately 15 years), middle-aged (39), aged (about 60) and long-lived (roughly 80). The study analyzed two additional independent replicas of 1 million unique cDNA reads from the same blood draw for two donors, one aged 18 to 30 and one aged 80 or older. Here is what the overall study found, with its caveats: Conclusive comparison of naive and antigen-experienced compartments was prevented by the profiling of bulk unsorted PBMCs. The percentage of naive T cells measured by flow cytometry correlated strongly with observed TCR beta diversity. The CMV infection status of donors was not known, potentially confounding age-related changes in expanded clonotypes. Compared with the aged group, the long-lived group had more naive CD4+ T cells, fewer expanded clones and increased TCR diversity, a pattern suggesting age selection. As age increased, observed TCR beta diversity per million T cells dropped in a roughly linear way, and a significant reduction was already evident by age 40. Estimates of total diversity from one million sequenced T cells were regarded as lower bounds and underestimates.

Donors were a few dozen systemically healthy Caucasian individuals from Russia aged roughly 6 to 90 years. Each donor gave 8 to 10 milliliters of peripheral blood, collected into EDTA-treated Vacutainer tubes. Ficoll-Paque density-gradient centrifugation was used to isolate PBMCs, with at least 6 million obtained per sample. Trizol reagent was used to extract total RNA from the PBMCs, yielding at least 6 micrograms per sample. Naive CD45RAhigh/CD27high T cell percentages were measured by flow cytometry on a PBMC aliquot from every donor. Library preparation used 5' RACE. Instrument on record: Illumina HiSeq 2500. The second PCR ran for roughly 7 to 11 cycles and used a J-beta primer mix along with a sample-barcoded 5' primer. A unique molecular identifier was introduced onto each TCR beta cDNA molecule by a template-switch 5' adaptor carrying 12 random nucleotides. Each sample yielded at least 2.5 million CDR3-containing paired-end reads. The Mint cDNA synthesis kit, primed by a TRBC-specific oligonucleotide, was used to synthesize first-strand cDNA from all RNA. Following uracil-DNA glycosylase treatment, a first 18-cycle PCR with universal primers M1SS and BC2_uni_R was performed on all cDNA. Per the authors' processing: For normalization, 1 million high-quality reads were randomly selected from each sample, with every read carrying a distinct molecular identifier. Instead of being binned into consensus sequences, reads that shared molecular identifiers were thrown out. MiTCR, run with a Q25 quality threshold and the strictest error-elimination algorithm, handled CDR3 identification, clonotype clustering and error correction. A nonparametric unseen species model with Euler transformation was used to estimate a lower bound on total TCR beta diversity. Clones were called with MiXCR by TCRdb after fastp trimmed the public reads at Q25, and only in-frame beta chains were retained. CDR3 protein sequences are deduplicated, and each keeps its most common genes and DNA. The V and J calls were not made by the authors but by TCRdb's processing. The table for this sample lists about 1.4 million distinct CDR3 sequences; approximately 63% of them were counted only once. The leading ten clones occupy 5.5% to 8% of the sample.

As encoded in the germline V gene, CDR1 is MRHNA while CDR2 is SNTAGT. The CDR3 sequence holds 14 residues, the cysteine and phenylalanine included. Here the CDR3 DNA is all that survives: 42 bases in frame from base 1. The V end loses 0 bases and the J end loses 5 bases, and a stretch of 8 bases separates them. The sample comprised blood. The receptor's source is a man younger than 35 in good health. This chain joins TRBV6-4 to TRBJ2-1; the D call is tentative, TRBD1 or TRBD2, as each matches 5 bases. CDR3 protein: CASSDSGEHNEQFF. Read as DNA, the sequence is TGTGCCAGCAGTGACTCGGGGGAGCACAATGAGCAGTTCTTC.